The 31 T cell receptor beta chains presented below share a single source sample, sequenced in a study of shared clonotypes between healthy human individuals (dated by TCRdb to 2019 to 2021). The library was built by means of the immunoSEQ multiplex PCR assay. As stored in TCRdb, this immuneACCESS dataset retains in-frame rearrangements with V and J assigned. A fraction of the clones does not appear; measured against another copy, unresolved V genes explain less than half of the discrepancy, and the remainder lacks a known reason. The sample table holds approximately 2.3 million clones, of which 85% to 95% were seen once. The ten largest clones add up to 0.39% of the sample. Source material: naive CD4+ T cells from PBMCs. In the paper's terms, the cell subset or site label means: CD45RA+ positively selected. These receptors originate from a man younger than 35 in good health. Some clones in this sample may be carry-over from other donors' samples.

The J gene is TRBJ2-7, the V gene TRBV19; 10 nucleotides agree with TRBD2. The V and J ends lost 3 bases and 9 bases, in that order; junction bases with no gene match: 14. CDR1 and CDR2 from the germline V gene are LNHDA and SQIVND (reference sequence). The CDR3 sequence is 16 residues long. This chain's CDR3 is CASSIRPSGGITAQYF. The DNA for the CDR3 is TGTGCCAGTAGTATCCGGCCTAGCGGGGGAATAACGGCGCAGTACTTC.

The genes are TRBV19 and TRBJ1-3; 7 nucleotides match TRBD1. Germline CDR1 reads LNHDA; CDR2 reads SQIVND (reference sequence). The CDR3 spans 18 residues. V dropped 4 bases and J dropped 0; count of bases not matched to a gene: 12. CDR3 sequence reads: CASSSATGSLDSGNTIYF. DNA of the CDR3: TGTGCCAGTAGTAGCGCGACAGGGTCCCTCGACTCTGGAAACACCATATATTTT.

The gene calls are TRBV2 and TRBJ2-5, with D uncertain. Germline CDR1 SNHLY, CDR2 FYNNEI. V lost 11 bases to trimming and J lost 5 bases, with 12 bases between them. The CDR3 covers 11 residues. CDR3 loop: CAFLIGETQYF. Written as DNA, the CDR3 is TGTGCCTTCCTAATCGGGGAGACCCAGTACTTC.

This clone was counted a single time. The gene calls are TRBV6-6 and TRBJ2-7; D not certain. Trimming left V 1 base short and J 0 bases short, with 10 bases between. Looked up from germline, CDR1 is MNHNY and CDR2 is SVGAGI (reference sequence). The CDR3 is 15 residues long. The CDR3 here is CASSYLKSSSYEQYF. CDR3 bases: TGTGCCAGCAGTTACTTGAAATCGAGCTCCTACGAGCAGTACTTC.

V is TRBV19 and J is TRBJ1-2, with D possibly being TRBD1 (5 bases). V was clipped by 3 bases and J by 4 bases, with 15 bases between them. In germline, CDR1 is LNHDA, CDR2 SQIVND (reference sequence). The CDR3 contains 15 residues. The CDR3 region is CASSIRDGMPYGYTF. The CDR3 DNA sequence: TGTGCCAGTAGTATCCGGGACGGCATGCCCTATGGCTACACCTTC.

Only a few counts were recorded for this clone. This same CDR3 is encoded by further DNA sequences in the sample. The rearrangement joins TRBV18 to TRBJ2-3; D might be TRBD2 (6 bases). The germline V and J ends were trimmed by 1 base and 2 bases, with 7 bases remaining between them. Looked up from germline, CDR1 is KGHSH and CDR2 is LQKENI. This CDR3 comprises 14 residues. Written as DNA, the CDR3 is TGTGCCAGCTCACCACTAGCGGCCACAGATACGCAGTATTTT. This encodes CASSPLAATDTQYF.

The chain is built from TRBV5-1 and TRBJ2-7; 12 nucleotides line up with TRBD2. V lost 3 bases to trimming and J lost 3 bases; unmatched junction nucleotides: 4. The CDR3 has 15 amino acids. Germline loops: CDR1 SGHRS, CDR2 YFSETQ. CDR3 nucleotide sequence: TGCGCCAGCAGCTGGACTAGCGGGAACCTCTACGAGCAGTACTTC. This translates into CASSWTSGNLYEQYF.

As DNA, the CDR3 is TGTGCCAGCAGCTTAGATTCCTTTTCCTACGAGCAGTACTTC. This gives the protein CASSLDSFSYEQYF. The chain combines TRBV11-2 with TRBJ2-7; D gene unclear. CDR3 size: 14 residues. Trimming removed 0 bases at V and 1 base at J, with 7 bases between. The germline gives CDR1 SGHAT, CDR2 FQNNGV.

This clone was found a few times. This chain uses TRBV29-1 with TRBJ1-2; no clear D gene. Germline V lookup: CDR1 SQVTM, CDR2 ANQGSEA. V lost 4 bases, J lost 11 bases, and 5 bases lay in between. This CDR3 has 8 amino acids. The CDR3 spells CSVGVYTF. The CDR3 DNA reads as TGCAGCGTTGGGGTTTACACCTTC.

This chain connects TRBV27 to TRBJ2-1; 11 bases fit TRBD2. Germline CDR1 MNHEY, CDR2 SMNVEV (reference sequence). The trim removed 7 bases at V and 4 bases at J, leaving 3 bases unmatched. The CDR3 spans 14 residues. CDR3 nucleotide sequence: TGTGCCAGCATGGGACTAGCGGAATACAATGAGCAGTTCTTC. Its translation is CASMGLAEYNEQFF.

This clone was detected once. This chain joins TRBV18 and TRBJ2-1; TRBD2 agrees at 9 bases. V lost 0 bases, J lost 3 bases, and 3 bases stayed unmatched. The CDR3 contains 16 residues. From germline, CDR1 is KGHSH and CDR2 LQKENI. The CDR3 is CASSPPAGGHYNEQFF. The CDR3 DNA follows: TGTGCCAGCTCACCACCGGCGGGAGGGCACTACAATGAGCAGTTCTTC.

The rearrangement joins TRBV7-2 to TRBJ2-7; D remains ambiguous. V was clipped by 2 bases and J by 2 bases, with 10 bases between them. Germline V lookup: CDR1 SGHTA, CDR2 FQGNSA. The CDR3 totals 14 residues. The CDR3 nucleotides are TGTGCCAGCAGCTTAACGACAAAAGCCTACGAGCAGTACTTC. Its protein is CASSLTTKAYEQYF.

The chain combines TRBV11-2 with TRBJ2-4; D not certain. The CDR3 has 11 amino acids. V was pared by 1 base and J by 6 bases, with 1 base between. Germline CDR1 is SGHAT and CDR2 is FQNNGV. The CDR3 sequence: CASSLGNIQYF. Written as DNA, the CDR3 is TGTGCCAGCAGCTTAGGAAACATTCAGTACTTC. Full variable domain (outside the CDR3, taken from reference TRBV11-2 and TRBJ2-4): EAGVAQSPRYKIIEKRQSVAFWCNPISGHATLYWYQQILGQGPKLLIQFQNNGVVDDSQLPKDRFSAERLKGVDSTLKIQPAKLEDSAVYLCASSLGNIQYFGAGTRLSVL.

This sequence joins TRBV19 and TRBJ1-2, with TRBD1 identical over 7 bases. Trimming at V came to 5 bases and at J to 8 bases, leaving 14 bases not matched to a gene. Germline V gene lookup returns CDR1 LNHDA and CDR2 SQIVND (reference sequence). There are 15 residues in the CDR3. The DNA of the CDR3 is TGTGCCAGTAGTCTCCCCTCGACAGGGCGGAAGGGCTACACCTTC. Protein product: CASSLPSTGRKGYTF.

The V gene is TRBV6-1, the J gene TRBJ2-1, with D maybe TRBD2 (6 bases). Germline assignment: CDR1 MNHNS and CDR2 SASEGT. Trimming shortened V by 4 bases and J by 0 bases, and 10 bases separated the two germline ends. CDR3 length: 15 amino acids. CDR3 in DNA: TGTGCCAGCAGTGCAACGGGAGTCTCCTACAATGAGCAGTTCTTC. It encodes CASSATGVSYNEQFF.

The chain uses TRBV25-1 and TRBJ2-6; D is ambiguous. The CDR3 sequence is 17 residues long. Trimming stripped 1 base from V and 0 bases from J, with 10 bases between. CDR1 MGHDK and CDR2 SYGVNS come from the germline V gene. The CDR3 DNA is TGTGCCAGCAGTGAATCGGGCGGACGCTCTGGGGCCAACGTCCTGACTTTC. Translating gives CASSESGGRSGANVLTF.

The V call is TRBV15, the J call TRBJ2-5, with D maybe TRBD2 (5 bases). The CDR3 sequence is 14 residues long. The germline V and J ends were trimmed by 1 base and 5 bases, with 11 bases remaining between them. Germline assignment: CDR1 LNHNV and CDR2 YYDKDF (reference sequence). CDR3 coding DNA: TGTGCCACCAGCAGAGGGGAGTCCTGGGAGACCCAGTACTTC. Translating gives CATSRGESWETQYF.

With regard to this clone: Other DNA sequences within the sample encode an identical CDR3. The chain combines TRBV28 with TRBJ2-2; a possible D gene is TRBD1 (6 bases). Germline CDR1 is MDHEN and CDR2 is SYDVKM. The ends were cut back, 9 bases at V and 3 bases at J, with 8 bases in the middle. The CDR3 spans 12 residues. The CDR3 reads CASAGDTGELFF. In DNA, the CDR3 is TGTGCCAGTGCAGGGGACACCGGGGAGCTGTTTTTT.

The chain uses TRBV5-1 and TRBJ2-7; 9 nucleotides agree with TRBD1. This CDR3 contains 14 residues. The junction had 7 bases not matched to a gene; V was cut back by 4 bases and J by 5 bases. Germline CDR1 is SGHRS and CDR2 is YFSETQ. In DNA, the CDR3 is TGCGCCAGCAGCCTCGGGACAGGGATCAACGAGCAGTACTTC. It translates to CASSLGTGINEQYF.

Turning to this clone: This specimen includes other DNA sequences encoding the same CDR3. This chain joins TRBV5-8 and TRBJ2-1, with D perhaps being TRBD1 or TRBD2 (6 bases each). Germline-derived CDR1 and CDR2 are SGHTS and YDEGEE. With 4 bases removed from V and 2 bases from J, the gap between germline ends came to 13 bases. This CDR3 has 15 amino acids. CDR3 sequence (DNA): TGTGCCAGCAGCCTCAGAGGGGGGACCTACAATGAGCAGTTCTTC. This gives the protein CASSLRGGTYNEQFF.

This chain connects TRBV11-2 to TRBJ2-1, with 13 bases that match TRBD2. The CDR3 covers 16 residues. The germline gives CDR1 SGHAT, CDR2 FQNNGV. V was pared by 1 base and J by 6 bases, with 3 bases of the junction left unmatched. The CDR3 DNA is TGTGCCAGCAGCTTAGTAGGACTAGCGGGAGTCAATGAGCAGTTCTTC. This codes for CASSLVGLAGVNEQFF.

Details on this clone: This sample includes further DNA sequences coding for the same CDR3. The V gene is TRBV19, the J gene TRBJ2-1; the match to TRBD2 covers 10 bases. Germline-derived CDR1 and CDR2 are LNHDA and SQIVND (reference sequence). The CDR3 length is 15 residues. After removal of 6 bases from V and 4 bases from J, the junction contained 6 bases not matched to a gene. The DNA of the CDR3 is TGTGCCAGTAGCCCCGGGACTAGCGATTACAATGAGCAGTTCTTC. Its protein is CASSPGTSDYNEQFF.

A single count supports this clone. Other DNA sequences from this sample encode an identical CDR3 as well. This chain connects TRBV28 to TRBJ1-2; tentatively, D is TRBD1 (5 bases). This CDR3 is 12 amino acids long. CDR1 and CDR2 from the germline V gene are MDHEN and SYDVKM. Trimming left V 2 bases short and J 7 bases short, with 8 bases between. The CDR3 DNA is TGTGCCAGCAGTTTACCCGGGGGTGGCTACACCTTC. This translates into CASSLPGGGYTF.

The rearrangement links TRBV5-4 to TRBJ1-2; 7 bases are a match to TRBD1. The ends lost 1 base at V and 5 bases at J; junction bases unmatched: 8. In germline, CDR1 is SGHNT, CDR2 YYREEE (reference sequence). CDR3 length: 15 amino acids. The CDR3, as DNA: TGTGCCAGCAGCTTGCCCCGGGACAGTGCATATGGCTACACCTTC. It codes for CASSLPRDSAYGYTF.

The count of this clone is one. Other DNA sequences of this sample code for an identical CDR3. The CDR3 DNA is TGTGCCAGCAGTGAAGTAGGATCTGGAAACACCATATATTTT. This codes for CASSEVGSGNTIYF. The chain carries TRBV6-1 and TRBJ1-3; D is undetermined. The germline gives CDR1 MNHNS, CDR2 SASEGT. Between the trimmed V and J ends, which lost 1 base and 1 base, there was a span of 5 bases. The CDR3 runs to 14 residues.

There are a few counts of this clone. J is TRBJ1-1 and V is TRBV4-2; D not resolved. V lost 0 bases, J lost 1 base, and 9 bases lay in between. This CDR3 spans 15 amino acids. Germline CDR1 LGHNA, CDR2 YNFKEQ. CDR3: CASSQDLEGNTEAFF. Here the CDR3 DNA reads TGTGCCAGCAGCCAAGACCTTGAGGGGAACACTGAAGCTTTCTTT.

The V and J genes are TRBV5-4 and TRBJ2-3; 14 bases are shared with TRBD2. After removal of 4 bases from V and 2 bases from J, the junction contained 6 bases not matched to a gene. Germline loops: CDR1 SGHNT, CDR2 YYREEE (reference sequence). This CDR3 contains 17 residues. This chain's CDR3 is CASSRRLAGGYTDTQYF. The CDR3 nucleotides read TGTGCCAGCAGCCGAAGACTAGCGGGAGGGTACACAGATACGCAGTATTTT.

V and J are TRBV6-6 and TRBJ1-5, with 10 bases fitting TRBD1. The V segment lost 7 bases and the J segment 5 bases; nucleotides outside the gene matches: 8. This CDR3 has 15 amino acids. The germline gives CDR1 MNHNY, CDR2 SVGAGI (reference sequence). The CDR3 DNA reads TGTGCCAGCATTCAGAAGGACAGGGGGGATCAGCCCCAGCATTTT. Translated, it gives CASIQKDRGDQPQHF.

The chain links TRBV5-1 to TRBJ1-4, with TRBD1 identical over 9 bases. Germline CDR1 and CDR2: SGHRS and YFSETQ. Germline trimming cut 4 bases from V and 7 bases from J; bases unmatched to any gene: 11. This CDR3 is built from 16 residues. The CDR3 here is CASSPTGGAGGEKLFF. CDR3 nucleotides: TGCGCCAGCAGCCCAACAGGGGGCGCGGGAGGTGAAAAACTGTTTTTT.

V gene TRBV18 combines with J gene TRBJ2-2, with D possibly matching TRBD1 (7 bases). This CDR3 spans 15 amino acids. Germline V gene data show CDR1 as KGHSH and CDR2 as LQKENI. The ends were cut back, 3 bases at V and 7 bases at J, with 15 bases in the middle. CDR3 nucleotides: TGTGCCAGCTCACCGTGGCAGGGGGGCGTCGGGGAGCTGTTTTTT. Amino acids: CASSPWQGGVGELFF.

The J gene is TRBJ1-2, the V gene TRBV28; unclear D gene. The CDR3 contains 15 residues. Deletions cut 2 bases from V and 4 bases from J, with 14 bases between. Per the germline V gene, CDR1 is MDHEN and CDR2 is SYDVKM. CDR3 sequence reads: CASSLTAGVGYGYTF. CDR3 bases: TGTGCCAGCAGTTTAACTGCAGGCGTGGGCTATGGCTACACCTTC.